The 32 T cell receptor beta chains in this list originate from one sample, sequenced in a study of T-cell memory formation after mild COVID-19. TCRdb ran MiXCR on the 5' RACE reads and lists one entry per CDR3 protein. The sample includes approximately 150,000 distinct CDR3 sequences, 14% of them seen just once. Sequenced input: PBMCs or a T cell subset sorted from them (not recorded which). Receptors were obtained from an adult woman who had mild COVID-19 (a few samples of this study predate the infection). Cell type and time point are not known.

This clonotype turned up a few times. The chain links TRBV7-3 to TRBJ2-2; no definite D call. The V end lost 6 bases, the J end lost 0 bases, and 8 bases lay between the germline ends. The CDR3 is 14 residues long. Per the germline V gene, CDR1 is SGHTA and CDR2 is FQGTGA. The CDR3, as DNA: TGTGCCAGCAGGCCCGCCGCGAACACCGGGGAGCTGTTTTTT. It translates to CASRPAANTGELFF.

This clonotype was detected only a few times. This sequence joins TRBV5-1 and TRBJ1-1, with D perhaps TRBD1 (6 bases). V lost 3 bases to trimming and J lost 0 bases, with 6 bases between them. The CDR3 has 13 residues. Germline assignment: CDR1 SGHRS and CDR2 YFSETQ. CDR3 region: CASSSGVNTEAFF. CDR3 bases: TGCGCCAGCAGCTCAGGGGTGAACACTGAAGCTTTCTTT. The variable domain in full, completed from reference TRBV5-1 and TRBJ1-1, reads KAGVTQTPRYLIKTRGQQVTLSCSPISGHRSVSWYQQTPGQGLQFLFEYFSETQRNKGNFPGRFSGRQFSNSRSEMNVSTLELGDSALYLCASSSGVNTEAFFGQGTRLTVV.

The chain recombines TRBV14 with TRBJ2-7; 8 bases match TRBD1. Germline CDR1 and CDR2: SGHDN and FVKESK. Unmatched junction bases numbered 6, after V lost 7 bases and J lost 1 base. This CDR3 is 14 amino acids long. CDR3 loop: CASTSGQGSYEQYF. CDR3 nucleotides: TGTGCCAGCACCTCTGGACAGGGTTCCTACGAGCAGTACTTC. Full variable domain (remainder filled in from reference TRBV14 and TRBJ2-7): EAGVTQFPSHSVIEKGQTVTLRCDPISGHDNLYWYRRVMGKEIKFLLHFVKESKQDESGMPNNRFLAERTGGTYSTLKVQPAELEDSGVYFCASTSGQGSYEQYFGPGTRLTVT.

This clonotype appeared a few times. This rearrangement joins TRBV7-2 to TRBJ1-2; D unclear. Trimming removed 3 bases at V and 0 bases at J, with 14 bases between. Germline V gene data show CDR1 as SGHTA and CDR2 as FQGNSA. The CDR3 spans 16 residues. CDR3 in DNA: TGTGCCAGCAGCTTTCTGGGTATGGGTTCTAACTATGGCTACACCTTC. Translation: CASSFLGMGSNYGYTF.

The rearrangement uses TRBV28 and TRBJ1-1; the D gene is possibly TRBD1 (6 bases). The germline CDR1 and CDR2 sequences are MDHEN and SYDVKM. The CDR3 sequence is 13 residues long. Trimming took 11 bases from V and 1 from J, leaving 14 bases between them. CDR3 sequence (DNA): TGTGCCGCAGGGGTTATAGGGAACACTGAAGCTTTCTTT. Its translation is CAAGVIGNTEAFF.

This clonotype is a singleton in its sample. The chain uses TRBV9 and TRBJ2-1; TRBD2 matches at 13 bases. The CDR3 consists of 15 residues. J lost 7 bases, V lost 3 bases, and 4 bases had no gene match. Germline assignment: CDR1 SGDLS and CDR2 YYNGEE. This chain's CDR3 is CASSELAGGGNEQFF. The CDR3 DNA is TGTGCCAGCAGCGAACTAGCGGGAGGGGGAAATGAGCAGTTCTTC.

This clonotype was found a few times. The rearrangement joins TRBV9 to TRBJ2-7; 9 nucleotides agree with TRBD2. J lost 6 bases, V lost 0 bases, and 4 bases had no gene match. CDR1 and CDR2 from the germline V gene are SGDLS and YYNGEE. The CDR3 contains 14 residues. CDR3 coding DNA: TGTGCCAGCAGCGTAGGTGTTAGCGGGAGCGAGCAGTACTTC. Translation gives CASSVGVSGSEQYF.

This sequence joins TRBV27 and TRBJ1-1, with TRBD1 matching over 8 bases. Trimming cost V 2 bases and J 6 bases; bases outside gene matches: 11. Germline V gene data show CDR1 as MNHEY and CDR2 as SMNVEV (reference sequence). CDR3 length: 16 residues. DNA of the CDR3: TGTGCCAGCAGTTTAGGTCGGACAGGGCGTTTTGCTGAAGCTTTCTTT. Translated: CASSLGRTGRFAEAFF.

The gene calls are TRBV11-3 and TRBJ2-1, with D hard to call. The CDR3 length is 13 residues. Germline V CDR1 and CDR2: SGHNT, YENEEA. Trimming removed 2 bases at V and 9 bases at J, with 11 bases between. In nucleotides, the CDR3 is TGTGCCAGCAGCTTAAACGCTTGGTGTGAGCAGTTCTTC. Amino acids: CASSLNAWCEQFF.

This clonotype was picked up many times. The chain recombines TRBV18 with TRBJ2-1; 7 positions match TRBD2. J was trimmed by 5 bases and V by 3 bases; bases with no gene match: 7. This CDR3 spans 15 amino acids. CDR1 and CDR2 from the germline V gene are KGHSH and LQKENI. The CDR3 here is CASSPSGKKNNEQFF. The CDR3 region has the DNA TGTGCCAGCTCACCCAGCGGGAAGAAGAACAATGAGCAGTTCTTC. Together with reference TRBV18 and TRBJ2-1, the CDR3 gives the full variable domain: NAGVMQNPRHLVRRRGQEARLRCSPMKGHSHVYWYRQLPEEGLKFMVYLQKENIIDESGMPKERFSAEFPKEGPSILRIQQVVRGDSAAYFCASSPSGKKNNEQFFGPGTRLTVL.

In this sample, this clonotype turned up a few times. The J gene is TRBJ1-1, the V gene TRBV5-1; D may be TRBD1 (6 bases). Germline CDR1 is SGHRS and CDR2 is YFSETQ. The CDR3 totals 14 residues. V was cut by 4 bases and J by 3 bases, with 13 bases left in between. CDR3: CASSPVYRDTEAFF. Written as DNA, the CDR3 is TGCGCCAGCAGCCCCGTCTACAGGGACACTGAAGCTTTCTTT.

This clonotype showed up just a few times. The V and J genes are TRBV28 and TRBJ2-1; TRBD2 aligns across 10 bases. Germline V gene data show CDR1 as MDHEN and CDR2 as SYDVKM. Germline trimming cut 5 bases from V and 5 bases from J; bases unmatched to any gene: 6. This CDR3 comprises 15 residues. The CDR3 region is CASSPHGTSDNEQFF. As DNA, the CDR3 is TGTGCCAGCAGTCCTCACGGGACTAGCGACAATGAGCAGTTCTTC.

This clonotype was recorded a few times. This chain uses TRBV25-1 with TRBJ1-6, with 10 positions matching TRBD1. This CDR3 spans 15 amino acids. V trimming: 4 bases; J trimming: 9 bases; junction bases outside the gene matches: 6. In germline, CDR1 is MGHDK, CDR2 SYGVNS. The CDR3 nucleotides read TGTGCCAGCAGTGTTCTCGGGACAGGGGCTTCACCCCTCCACTTT. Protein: CASSVLGTGASPLHF.

For the CDR3, the DNA is TGTGCCAGCAGCGTAATGGGGTCTAATGAAAAACTGTTTTTT. Translated, it gives CASSVMGSNEKLFF. J is TRBJ1-4 and V is TRBV9, with D uncertain. Germline V gene data show CDR1 as SGDLS and CDR2 as YYNGEE. The CDR3 consists of 14 residues. Trimming left V 1 base short and J 3 bases short, with 7 bases between.

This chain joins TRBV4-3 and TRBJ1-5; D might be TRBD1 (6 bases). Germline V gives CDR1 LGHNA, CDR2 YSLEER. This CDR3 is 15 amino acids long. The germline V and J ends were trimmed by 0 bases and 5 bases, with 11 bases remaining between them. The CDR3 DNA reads TGCGCCAGCAGCCAAGATCGCGGGGGCCATCAGCCCCAGCATTTT. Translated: CASSQDRGGHQPQHF.

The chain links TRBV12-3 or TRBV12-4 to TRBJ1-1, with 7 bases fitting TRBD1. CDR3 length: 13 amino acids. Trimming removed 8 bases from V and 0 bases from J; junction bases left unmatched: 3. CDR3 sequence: CASAGQLNTEAFF. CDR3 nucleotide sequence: TGTGCCAGCGCGGGACAGTTGAACACTGAAGCTTTCTTT.

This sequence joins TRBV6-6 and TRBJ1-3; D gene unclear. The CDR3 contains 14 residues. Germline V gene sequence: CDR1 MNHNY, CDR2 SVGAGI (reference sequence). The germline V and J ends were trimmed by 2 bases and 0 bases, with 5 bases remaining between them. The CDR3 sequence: CASSYGSSGNTIYF. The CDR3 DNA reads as TGTGCCAGCAGTTACGGGAGCTCTGGAAACACCATATATTTT.

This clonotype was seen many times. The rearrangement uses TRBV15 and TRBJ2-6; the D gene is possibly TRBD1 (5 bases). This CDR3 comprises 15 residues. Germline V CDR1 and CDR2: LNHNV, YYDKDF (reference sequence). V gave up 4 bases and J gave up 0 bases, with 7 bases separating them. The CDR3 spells CATSTRDSGANVLTF. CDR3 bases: TGTGCCACCAGCACCAGGGACTCTGGGGCCAACGTCCTGACTTTC. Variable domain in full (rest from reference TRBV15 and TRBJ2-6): DAMVIQNPRYQVTQFGKPVTLSCSQTLNHNVMYWYQQKSSQAPKLLFHYYDKDFNNEADTPDNFQSRRPNTSFCFLDIRSPGLGDTAMYLCATSTRDSGANVLTFGAGSRLTVL.

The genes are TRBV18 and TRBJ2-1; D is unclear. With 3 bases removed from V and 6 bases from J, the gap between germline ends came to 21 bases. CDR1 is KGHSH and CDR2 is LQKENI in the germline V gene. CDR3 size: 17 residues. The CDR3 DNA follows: TGTGCCAGCTCACCCCAGGCGGCAGATAGGTATCCCAATGAGCAGTTCTTC. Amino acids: CASSPQAADRYPNEQFF.

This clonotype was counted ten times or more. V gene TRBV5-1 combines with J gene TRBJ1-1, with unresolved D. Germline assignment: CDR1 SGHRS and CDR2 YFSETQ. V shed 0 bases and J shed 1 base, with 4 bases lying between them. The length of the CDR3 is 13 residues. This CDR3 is CASSLDQNTEAFF. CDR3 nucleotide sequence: TGCGCCAGCAGCTTGGACCAGAACACTGAAGCTTTCTTT. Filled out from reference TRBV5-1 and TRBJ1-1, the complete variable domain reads KAGVTQTPRYLIKTRGQQVTLSCSPISGHRSVSWYQQTPGQGLQFLFEYFSETQRNKGNFPGRFSGRQFSNSRSEMNVSTLELGDSALYLCASSLDQNTEAFFGQGTRLTVV.

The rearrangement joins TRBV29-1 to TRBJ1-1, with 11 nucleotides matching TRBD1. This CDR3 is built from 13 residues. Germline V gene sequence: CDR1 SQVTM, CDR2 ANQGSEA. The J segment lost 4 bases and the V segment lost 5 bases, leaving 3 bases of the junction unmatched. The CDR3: CSVLGQGVTEAFF. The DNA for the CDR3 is TGCAGCGTTTTGGGACAGGGGGTCACTGAAGCTTTCTTT. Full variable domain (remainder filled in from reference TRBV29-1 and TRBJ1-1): SAVISQKPSRDICQRGTSLTIQCQVDSQVTMMFWYRQQPGQSLTLIATANQGSEATYESGFVIDKFPISRPNLTFSTLTVSNMSPEDSSIYLCSVLGQGVTEAFFGQGTRLTVV.

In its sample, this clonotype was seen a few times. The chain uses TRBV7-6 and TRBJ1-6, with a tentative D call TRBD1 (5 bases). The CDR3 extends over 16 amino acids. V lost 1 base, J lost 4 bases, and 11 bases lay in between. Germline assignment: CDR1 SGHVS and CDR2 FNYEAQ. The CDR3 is CASSLEGAGYNSPLHF. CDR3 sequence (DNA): TGTGCCAGCAGCTTAGAAGGGGCCGGTTATAATTCACCCCTCCACTTT.

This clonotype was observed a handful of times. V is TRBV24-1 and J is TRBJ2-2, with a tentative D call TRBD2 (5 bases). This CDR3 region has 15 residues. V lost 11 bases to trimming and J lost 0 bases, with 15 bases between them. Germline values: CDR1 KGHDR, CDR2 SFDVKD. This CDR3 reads CAIERAASNTGELFF. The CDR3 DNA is TGTGCCATCGAAAGAGCGGCCTCGAACACCGGGGAGCTGTTTTTT.

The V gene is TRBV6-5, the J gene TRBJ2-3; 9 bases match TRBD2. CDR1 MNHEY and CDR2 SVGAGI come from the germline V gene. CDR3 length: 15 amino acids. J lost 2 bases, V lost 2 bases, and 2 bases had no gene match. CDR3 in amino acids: CASSYGGRATDTQYF. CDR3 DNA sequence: TGTGCCAGCAGTTACGGCGGGAGGGCCACAGATACGCAGTATTTT.

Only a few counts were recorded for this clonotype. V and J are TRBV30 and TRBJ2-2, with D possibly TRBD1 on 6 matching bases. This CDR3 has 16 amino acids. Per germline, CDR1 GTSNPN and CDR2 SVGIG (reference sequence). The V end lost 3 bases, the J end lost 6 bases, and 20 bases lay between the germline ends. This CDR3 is CAWRLQGQIWAGELFF. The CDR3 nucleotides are TGTGCCTGGAGACTACAAGGACAGATCTGGGCCGGGGAGCTGTTTTTT.

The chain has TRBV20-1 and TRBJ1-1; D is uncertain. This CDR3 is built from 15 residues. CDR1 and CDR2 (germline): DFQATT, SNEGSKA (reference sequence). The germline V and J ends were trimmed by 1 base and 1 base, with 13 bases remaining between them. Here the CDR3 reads CSARGPRTENTEAFF. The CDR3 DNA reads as TGCAGTGCTAGAGGCCCCAGGACTGAGAACACTGAAGCTTTCTTT.

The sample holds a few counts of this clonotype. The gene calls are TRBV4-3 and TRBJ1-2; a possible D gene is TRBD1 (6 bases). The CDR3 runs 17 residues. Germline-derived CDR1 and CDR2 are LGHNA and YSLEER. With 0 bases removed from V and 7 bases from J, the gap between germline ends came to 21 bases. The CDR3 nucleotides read TGCGCCAGCAGCCAAGATAGGTTTATTTCGGGGGCGGCTGGCTACACCTTC. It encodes CASSQDRFISGAAGYTF.

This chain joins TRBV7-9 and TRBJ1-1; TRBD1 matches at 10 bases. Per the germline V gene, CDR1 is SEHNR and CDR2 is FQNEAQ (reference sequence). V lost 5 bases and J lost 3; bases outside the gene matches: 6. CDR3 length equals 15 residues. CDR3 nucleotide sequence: TGTGCCAGCAGCCCGCCCGGGACAGGGGACACTGAAGCTTTCTTT. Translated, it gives CASSPPGTGDTEAFF.

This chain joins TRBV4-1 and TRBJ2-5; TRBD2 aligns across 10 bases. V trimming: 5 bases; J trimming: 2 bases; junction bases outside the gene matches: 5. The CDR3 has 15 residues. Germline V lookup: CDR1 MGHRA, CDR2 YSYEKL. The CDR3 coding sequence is TGCGCCAGCAGCAAACTAGCGGGAAAACAAGAGACCCAGTACTTC. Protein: CASSKLAGKQETQYF.

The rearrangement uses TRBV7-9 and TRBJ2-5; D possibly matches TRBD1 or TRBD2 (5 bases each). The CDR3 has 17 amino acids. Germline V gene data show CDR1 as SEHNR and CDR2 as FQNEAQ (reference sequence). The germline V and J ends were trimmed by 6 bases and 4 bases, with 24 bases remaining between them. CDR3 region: CASRGEWGSEVGETQYF. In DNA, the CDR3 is TGTGCCAGCAGAGGGGAGTGGGGTTCGGAGGTTGGAGAGACCCAGTACTTC.

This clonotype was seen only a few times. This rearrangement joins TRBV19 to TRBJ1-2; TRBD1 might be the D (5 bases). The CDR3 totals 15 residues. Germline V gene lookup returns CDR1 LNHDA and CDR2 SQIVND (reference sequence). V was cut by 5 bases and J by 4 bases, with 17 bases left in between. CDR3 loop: CASSYGPLGTYGYTF. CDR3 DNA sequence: TGTGCCAGTAGTTATGGACCTCTAGGGACCTATGGCTACACCTTC.

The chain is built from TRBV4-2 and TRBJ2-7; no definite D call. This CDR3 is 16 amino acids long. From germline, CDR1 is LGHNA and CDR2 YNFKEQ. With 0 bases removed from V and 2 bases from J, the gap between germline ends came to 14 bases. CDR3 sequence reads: CASSQDFGSGPYEQYF. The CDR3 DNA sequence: TGTGCCAGCAGCCAAGATTTTGGTTCAGGCCCCTACGAGCAGTACTTC.